What follows describes a single TCR beta chain. Its specificity is unknown. The germline V gene has CDR1 SEHNR and CDR2 FQNEAQ (reference sequence). The junction had 10 bases not matched to a gene; V was cut back by 6 bases and J by 0 bases. The CDR3 runs to 17 residues. It was CD45RO-negative cells, positively selected for CCR7, that made up naive CD8 cells, with terminally differentiated effector memory CD45RA+ cells excluded. This sample is drawn from a study of shared clonotypes between healthy human individuals. Whole-study findings and limits: Generation probabilities were higher for clonotypes shared across all four sorted-subset donors than for unshared ones. It was expected that sequencing depth would affect clonotype sharing among donors.

Measured with immunoSEQ multiplex PCR; TCRdb has only the in-frame clones, and not every one. The sample shows about 2 million clones, approximately 95% of them seen only once. What was sequenced was naive CD8+ T cells sorted from blood. The chain couples TRBV7-9 to TRBJ1-3, with 8 bases lining up with TRBD1. This TCR came from a man between 18 and 35 years old in good health. The CDR3 DNA sequence: TGTGCCAGCAGAAATACACAGGGGGAAGGCTCTGGAAACACCATATATTTT. This codes for CASRNTQGEGSGNTIYF.